This record concerns one T cell receptor (beta chain) sequence. The antigen is unknown. The entry originates in a study of T cells in Graves' hyperthyroidism and ophthalmopathy. For the study at large: Blood was drawn when the patient was first diagnosed and still untreated. Findings and limits, study-wide: Among thyroid clonotypes expanded above 0.001, most also appeared in blood.

From RNA transcripts, TCR beta CDR3 regions were amplified. The TCR CDR3 was amplified in a first-round RT-PCR using the HTBI primer set. MiXCR, run by TCRdb on the multiplex PCR reads, gives a single entry per CDR3 protein. Of approximately 690,000 distinct CDR3 sequences detected, less than 25% appear once; the ten largest clones hold 34%. Germline V CDR1 and CDR2: MDHEN, SYDVKM. This CDR3 is built from 15 residues. V was clipped by 7 bases and J by 0 bases, with 15 bases between them. Sequenced input: blood. This chain links TRBV28 with TRBJ1-2; D unclear. This receptor was taken from a man aged 25 to 40 with Graves' ophthalmopathy. The CDR3: CASIPAGRANYGYTF. The DNA for the CDR3 is TGTGCCAGCATCCCCGCGGGAAGGGCTAACTATGGCTACACCTTC.